In this sample, the clone carrying this TCR beta chain turned up a few times. The germline V gene has CDR1 SQVTM and CDR2 ANQGSEA. The V gene lost 6 bases and the J gene lost 1 base, with 9 bases spanning the gap. The CDR3 runs to 12 residues. This entry comes from a study of blood T cell repertoires in COVID-19. Participants were aged about 18 to 100 years from 20 to 30 US areas. Participants were placed into cohorts based on the clinical history they reported. Study processing details: Counts of nucleated cells, estimated from reference gene primer amplification, were obtained. Clones were sequenced by immunoSEQ multiplex PCR, and TCRdb holds only the in-frame ones, with some missing. From that table come the V and J calls and clone size; the DNA was used to work out D and trimming. The data contain roughly 250,000 clones, approximately 90% of them singletons.

This clonotype was sampled from a young woman with acute COVID-19. The sequenced sample consisted of PBMCs or T cells enriched from blood (not recorded which). V usage is TRBV29-1 and J usage is TRBJ1-1; D is uncertain. The CDR3: CSVHGRNTEAFF. CDR3 sequence (DNA): TGCAGCGTCCACGGGAGGAACACTGAAGCTTTCTTT.